A selection of T cell receptor delta chains follows, all from one sample in a study of gamma-delta chains in newborns, infants, children. TCRdb ran CATT on the reads. The sample shows some 1,500 delta-chain clones, roughly 9% of them seen only once. Source material: blood. These receptor sequences come from a child who was a newborn, infant or young child, either healthy, febrile or measles-vaccinated (not recorded which). CDR3s include the opening cysteine and the closing phenylalanine or tryptophan. D genes are given only for firm matches. Clone size is shown for a subset of rows, as once, few, many or a class of expanded clone.

18,TRDJ3,-,TRDV2,TRDD2,TGTGCCTGTGACTCCGGGGGTTCCTACTCCTGGGACACCCCACAAATGTTTTTC,CACDSGGSYSWDTPQMFF
16,TRDJ2,large,TRDV2,TRDD3,TGTGCCTGTGACATACTGGGGGATACTTTGACAGCACAACTCTTCTTT,CACDILGDTLTAQLFF
20,TRDJ3,-,TRDV2,-,TGTGCCTGTGACACCAGGTGCGGGAGGGTGGATGGATGGGACACCCGACAGATGTTTTTC,CACDTRCGRVDGWDTRQMFF
18,TRDJ3,few,TRDV2,-,TGTGCCTGTGACCCCGTTAAATACGACTCCTGGGACACCCGACAGATGTTTTTC,CACDPVKYDSWDTRQMFF
19,TRDJ3,-,TRDV2,TRDD3,TGTGCCTGTGACACCTGGGGGATCCGCAACTCCTTGGCCACCCGACAGATGTTTTTC,CACDTWGIRNSLATRQMFF
22,TRDJ3,-,TRDV2,TRDD3,TGTGCTTGTGGCACCGTGGTGGGGGATACGCCAATAGGCTCCTGGGACACCCGACAGATGTTTTTC,CACGTVVGDTPIGSWDTRQMFF
17,TRDJ3,-,TRDV2,TRDD3,TGTGCCTGTGACACCTTACTGGGGGATTGGGACACCCGACAGATGTTTTTC,CACDTLLGDWDTRQMFF
20,TRDJ2,few,TRDV1,-,TGTGCTCTTGGGGAAACGCCTTCCACGGTGACTGGGTGGATCAGGGCACAACTCTTCTTT,CALGETPSTVTGWIRAQLFF
19,TRDJ3,large,TRDV2,TRDD3,TGTGCCTGTGACCCCCTGGGGGTTTTCCGCTCCTGGGACACCCGACAGATGTTTTTC,CACDPLGVFRSWDTRQMFF
20,TRDJ3,large,TRDV2,TRDD3,TGTGCCTGTGACTTGATCAACTGGGGGATATCTATCCGGGACACCCGACAGATGTTTTTC,CACDLINWGISIRDTRQMFF
15,TRDJ2,large,TRDV2,-,TGTGCCTGTCCGGGGGGCTTCCCTTTGACAGCACAACTCTTCTTT,CACPGGFPLTAQLFF
20,TRDJ1,large,TRDV1,-,TGTGCTCTTGGGGAACTAAGACGGGGCGGTACCCTTTTGTACACCGATAAACTCATCTTT,CALGELRRGGTLLYTDKLIF
22,TRDJ1,-,TRDV1,TRDD2,TGTGCTCTTGGGGAACAATTCCTACTAGAACTGGTGGATTACATACTCACCGATAAACTCATCTTT,CALGEQFLLELVDYILTDKLIF
16,TRDJ2,medium-sized,TRDV3,TRDD3,TGTGCCTTTCTAGCTGGGGGATACGCTTTGACAGCACAACTCTTCTTT,CAFLAGGYALTAQLFF
19,TRDJ1,few,TRDV2,-,TGTGCCTGTGACACACTTCCTACCGGGGATACGCAGTCCACCGATAACCTCATCTTT,CACDTLPTGDTQSTDNLIF
12,TRDJ2,-,TRDV3,TRDD3,TGTGCCTTACTGGGGGATACAGCACAACTCTTCTTT,CALLGDTAQLFF
17,TRDJ1,large,TRDV1,TRDD2,TGTGCTCTTGGGGAACCCTTCCTCCGCTTGTACACCGATAAACTCATCTTT,CALGEPFLRLYTDKLIF
21,TRDJ3,large,TRDV2,TRDD3,TGTGCCTGTGACACCGAACCGACTGGGGGATACACCTCCTGGGACACCCGACAGATGTTTTTC,CACDTEPTGGYTSWDTRQMFF
15,TRDJ2,-,TRDV2,TRDD3,TGTGCCTGTGCCACTGGGGGAGCTTTGACCTCACACCTCTTCTTT,CACATGGALTSHLFF
18,TRDJ3,medium-sized,TRDV3,TRDD3,TGTGCCTTTGGGGGCCTGGGGGGCTGGTCCTGGGACACCCGACAGATGTTTTTC,CAFGGLGGWSWDTRQMFF
14,TRDJ1,-,TRDV2,TRDD3,TGTGCCTGTGACTCACTGGGGGACACCGATAAACTCATCTTT,CACDSLGDTDKLIF
16,TRDJ2,few,TRDV2,TRDD3,TGTGCCTGTGATCTACTGGGGGATACGAGGACAGCACAACTCTTCTTT,CACDLLGDTRTAQLFF
15,TRDJ2,large,TRDV1,TRDD3,TGTGCTCTTGGGGGTACTGGGGATACGAGGAGGCAACTCTTCTTT,CALGGTGDTRRQLFF
21,TRDJ1,large,TRDV1,TRDD3,TGTGCTCTTGGGGCCGCCTTCCCCAAAGTCTGGGGGATACCCCACACCGATAAACTCATCTTT,CALGAAFPKVWGIPHTDKLIF
17,TRDJ3,-,TRDV2,TRDD3,TGTGCCTGTCCGGCTGGGGGATCCTCCTTGTACACCCGACCGCTGTTTTTC,CACPAGGSSLYTRPLFF
13,TRDJ1,large,TRDV2,TRDD3,TGTGCCTGTGAAGCGATGGGGGATATTAAACTCATCTTT,CACEAMGDIKLIF
17,TRDJ3,-,TRDV2,TRDD3,TGTGCCACATACTGGGGGCTGAGCTCCTGGGCCACCCGACAGATGTTTTTC,CATYWGLSSWATRQMFF
16,TRDJ2,large,TRDV2,-,TGTGCCTGTGACACCGGAGGGGATCCCTCGACAGCACAACTCTTCTTT,CACDTGGDPSTAQLFF
17,TRDJ2,-,TRDV2,TRDD3,TGTGCCTGTGACACTACTGGGGGACGGCCGTTGACAGCACAACTCTTCTTT,CACDTTGGRPLTAQLFF
15,TRDJ1,medium-sized,TRDV1,TRDD3,TGTGCTCTTGGGGAATTACTGGGGGACACCGATAAACTCATCTTT,CALGELLGDTDKLIF
21,TRDJ3,few,TRDV2,TRDD3,TGTGCCTGTGACACCGTACTGGGGGATACGCGCAGCTCCTGGGACACCCGGCAGATGTTTTTC,CACDTVLGDTRSSWDTRQMFF
16,TRDJ1,large,TRDV2,-,TGTGCCTGTGACCCTATTGGGACCATTCCCGCCGATAAACTCATCTTT,CACDPIGTIPADKLIF
22,TRDJ3,large,TRDV2,TRDD3,TGTGCCTGTGACACCGTGGTGGGGGATACGCCAATAGGCTCCTGGGACACCCGACAGATGTTTTTC,CACDTVVGDTPIGSWDTRQMFF
19,TRDJ3,-,TRDV2,TRDD3,TGTGCCTGTGACATACTGGGGGATACAATCACCTGGGACACCCGACAGATGTTTTTC,CACDILGDTITWDTRQMFF
18,TRDJ3,large,TRDV2,TRDD3,TGTGCCTGTGACACTTACTGGGGGAGCTCCTGGGACACCCGACAGATGTTTTTC,CACDTYWGSSWDTRQMFF
16,TRDJ3,once,TRDV2,TRDD3,TGTGCCACCGTACTGGGGGATACCTGGTACACCCGACAGATGTTTTTC,CATVLGDTWYTRQMFF
14,TRDJ1,-,TRDV2,-,TGTGCCTGTGACACCGTCTCGGGGCGCGATAAACTCATCTTT,CACDTVSGRDKLIF
16,TRDJ2,-,TRDV2,TRDD3,TGTGCCCGTGGCGTACTGGGGGATACTTTGACAGCACAACTCTTCTTT,CARGVLGDTLTAQLFF
19,TRDJ3,-,TRDV2,TRDD3,TGTGCCTGTGACACCTGGGGGATCCCGAGCTCCTGGGCCACCCGACAGATGTTTTTC,CACDTWGIPSSWATRQMFF
15,TRDJ2,-,TRDV2,-,TGTGCCTGTGAAGGAAGGGGGGAGTTGACAGCACAACTCTTCTTT,CACEGRGELTAQLFF
19,TRDJ3,-,TRDV2,TRDD3,TGTGCCATCCTTACTATGGGGGACCCCAGCTCCTGGGACACCCGACAGATGTTTTTC,CAILTMGDPSSWDTRQMFF
18,TRDJ1,medium-sized,TRDV1,-,TGTGCTCTTGGGGAAGGCCCAACCTCCTTCTTTTACACCGATAAACTCATCTTT,CALGEGPTSFFYTDKLIF
21,TRDJ3,few,TRDV2,-,TGTGCCTGTGACACGTTTTTCGGTTCCTCCCCAAGCTCCTGGGACACCCGACAGATGTTTTTC,CACDTFFGSSPSSWDTRQMFF
19,TRDJ3,large,TRDV2,TRDD3,TGTGCCTGTGACACCTGGGGGATACCAAGCTCCTGGGACACCCGACAGATGTTTTTC,CACDTWGIPSSWDTRQMFF
15,TRDJ2,medium-sized,TRDV2,TRDD3,TGTGCCTGTGACACGCTGGGGGATTTGACAGCACAACTCTTCTTT,CACDTLGDLTAQLFF
17,TRDJ2,few,TRDV2,TRDD3,TGTGCCTGTGACACCCTGGGGGACATCGCTTTGACAGCACAACTCTTCTTT,CACDTLGDIALTAQLFF
18,TRDJ3,-,TRDV2,-,TGTGCCTGTGACACCAGAAGGGGGGCTACCTGGGACACCCGACAGATGTTTTTC,CACDTRRGATWDTRQMFF
12,TRDJ1,-,TRDV2,-,TGTGCCTGTGCCCCATCGGGAGATCACCTCATCTTT,CACAPSGDHLIF
14,TRDJ2,few,TRDV2,TRDD3,TGTGCCTGTGACACCTGGGGGATAACAGCACAACTCTTCTTT,CACDTWGITAQLFF
17,TRDJ2,few,TRDV2,TRDD3,TGTGCCTGTGCCCCTACTGGGGGCCGGCCTTTGACCGCACCACTCTTCTTT,CACAPTGGRPLTAPLFF
17,TRDJ3,few,TRDV2,TRDD3,TGTGCCTGTGACACCACTGGGGACTCCTGGGACACCCGACAGATGTTTTTC,CACDTTGDSWDTRQMFF
18,TRDJ3,few,TRDV2,TRDD3,TGTGCCTGTGACACCGTACTGGGGGACTCCTGGGACACCCGACAGATGTTTTTC,CACDTVLGDSWDTRQMFF
13,TRDJ3,few,TRDV2,-,TGTGCCTGTAGCTCCTGGGACACCCGACAGATGTTTTTC,CACSSWDTRQMFF
14,TRDJ1,-,TRDV2,-,TGTGCCGGTGCCACCGTGGGGGCCCCCGATAAACACATCTTT,CAGATVGAPDKHIF